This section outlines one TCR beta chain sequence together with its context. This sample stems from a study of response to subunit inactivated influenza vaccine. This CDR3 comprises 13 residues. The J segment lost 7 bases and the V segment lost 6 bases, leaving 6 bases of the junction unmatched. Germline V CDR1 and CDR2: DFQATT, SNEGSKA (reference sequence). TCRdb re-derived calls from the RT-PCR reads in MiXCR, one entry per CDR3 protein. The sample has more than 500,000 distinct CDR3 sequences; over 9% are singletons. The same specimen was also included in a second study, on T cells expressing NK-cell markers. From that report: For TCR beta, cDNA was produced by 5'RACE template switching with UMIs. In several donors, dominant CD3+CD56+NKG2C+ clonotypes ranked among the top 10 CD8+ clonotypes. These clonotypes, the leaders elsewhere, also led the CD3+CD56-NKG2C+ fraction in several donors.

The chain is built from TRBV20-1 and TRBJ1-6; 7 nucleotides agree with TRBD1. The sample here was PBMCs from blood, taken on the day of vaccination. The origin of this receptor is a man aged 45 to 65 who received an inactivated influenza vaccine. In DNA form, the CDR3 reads TGCAGTGCCACGGACAGGCGGAATTCACCCCTCCACTTT. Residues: CSATDRRNSPLHF.